Listed below are T cell receptor beta chains from one sample, sequenced in a study of identical twins. TCRdb redid the calling of the 5' RACE reads with MiXCR, one entry per CDR3 protein. The sample consists of nearly 900,000 distinct CDR3 sequences, over 9% of them appearing once. The data also belong to a second study, concerning yellow fever vaccine responses in identical twins.

The sequencing sample was made of PBMCs. The receptors originated from a woman aged 18-29 years in good health. Both conserved end residues are part of each CDR3. A D gene is named only where the DNA matches it firmly. Clone size is stated in some rows and not others, as once, few, many or a class when expanded.

- | TRBJ2-3 | TRBV29-1 | TRBD2 | CSVVGTSGSTDTQYF | TGCAGCGTTGTCGGGACTAGCGGGAGCACAGATACGCAGTATTTT
many | TRBJ2-7 | TRBV7-8 | - | CASSLAGGTNYEQYF | TGTGCCAGCAGCTTAGCGGGAGGAACGAACTACGAGCAGTACTTC
few | TRBJ2-3 | TRBV6-4 | TRBD1 | CASSDGTGATDTQYF | TGTGCCAGCAGTGACGGGACAGGGGCAACAGATACGCAGTATTTT
- | TRBJ1-1 | TRBV7-8 | - | CASSLVRGVRTEAFF | TGTGCCAGCAGCTTAGTACGCGGGGTCCGCACTGAAGCTTTCTTT
- | TRBJ2-1 | TRBV6-5 | TRBD2 | CASSYATSGRGEQFF | TGTGCCAGCAGTTACGCGACTAGCGGGAGGGGTGAGCAGTTCTTC
few | TRBJ2-4 | TRBV10-2 | - | CATYKNIQYF | TGCGCCACCTACAAAAACATTCAGTACTTC
few | TRBJ2-7 | TRBV7-9 | TRBD2 | CASSLGTSGSFEQYF | TGTGCCAGCAGCTTGGGGACTAGCGGGAGTTTCGAGCAGTACTTC
- | TRBJ2-4 | TRBV7-8 | TRBD1 | CASSLTGGMDIQYF | TGTGCCAGCAGCTTGACAGGGGGCATGGACATTCAGTACTTC
few | TRBJ2-2 | TRBV5-1 | TRBD2 | CASSSQATSLSSTGELFF | TGCGCCAGCAGCTCCCAAGCGACTAGCCTATCTAGCACCGGGGAGCTGTTTTTT
many | TRBJ2-5 | TRBV29-1 | - | CSVEPGETQYF | TGCAGCGTTGAACCCGGGGAGACCCAGTACTTC
- | TRBJ2-7 | TRBV28 | TRBD1 | CATITGTGGTYEQYF | TGTGCCACCATAACCGGGACAGGGGGTACCTACGAGCAGTACTTC
- | TRBJ2-1 | TRBV5-1 | - | CASSLGSLGWGNEQFF | TGCGCCAGCAGCTTGGGGAGTTTGGGCTGGGGCAATGAGCAGTTCTTC
many | TRBJ2-5 | TRBV9 | - | CASSVAGETQYF | TGTGCCAGCAGCGTAGCAGGGGAGACCCAGTACTTC
- | TRBJ2-1 | TRBV12-3/TRBV12-4 | TRBD1 | CASRPGTGGRGEQFF | TGTGCCAGCAGGCCCGGGACAGGGGGCCGGGGTGAGCAGTTCTTC
few | TRBJ1-1 | TRBV5-1 | - | CASSFIDSMNTEAFF | TGCGCCAGCAGCTTTATCGACAGCATGAACACTGAAGCTTTCTTT
few | TRBJ2-7 | TRBV20-1 | TRBD1 | CSASSAGTGILDEQYF | TGCAGTGCTAGCTCGGCCGGGACAGGGATTCTCGACGAGCAGTACTTC
few | TRBJ2-7 | TRBV11-2 | - | CASTHGRNRADF | TGTGCCAGCACCCACGGCAGAAACCGGGCAGACTTC
few | TRBJ1-2 | TRBV27 | - | CASRISKQGAYGYTF | TGTGCCAGCAGGATATCTAAACAGGGTGCCTATGGCTACACCTTC
- | TRBJ1-6 | TRBV6-1 | TRBD1 | CASSDRQGNSPLHF | TGTGCCAGCAGTGACCGACAGGGGAATTCACCCCTCCACTTT
many | TRBJ2-4 | TRBV10-3 | - | CAISPGNGQYF | TGTGCCATCAGTCCTGGGAATGGGCAGTACTTC
few | TRBJ2-5 | TRBV7-2 | TRBD2 | CASSLGAGEQETQYF | TGTGCCAGCAGCTTAGGTGCGGGAGAACAAGAGACCCAGTACTTC
- | TRBJ1-2 | TRBV28 | - | CASSDQRGYTF | TGTGCCAGCAGTGATCAGCGGGGCTACACCTTC
- | TRBJ2-5 | TRBV11-1 | - | CASSLVGTIFKGAQTQYF | TGTGCCAGCAGCTTAGTGGGGACCATCTTTAAGGGTGCGCAGACCCAGTACTTC
- | TRBJ2-6 | TRBV3-1 | - | CASSQGSAGANVLTF | TGTGCCAGCAGCCAGGGCAGTGCGGGGGCCAACGTCCTGACTTTC
few | TRBJ2-7 | TRBV4-1 | TRBD2 | CASSRSGTTRNEQYF | TGCGCCAGCAGCCGGTCAGGGACTACCCGAAACGAGCAGTACTTC
- | TRBJ2-1 | TRBV12-3/TRBV12-4 | TRBD2 | CASSSPLAGNEQFF | TGTGCCAGCAGTTCCCCTCTAGCGGGAAATGAGCAGTTCTTC
- | TRBJ2-5 | TRBV4-2 | - | CASSQNPRAGHQETQYF | TGTGCCAGCAGCCAAAACCCCCGGGCGGGCCACCAAGAGACCCAGTACTTC
few | TRBJ2-1 | TRBV15 | - | CATSRSSMNEQFF | TGTGCCACCAGCAGATCGAGCATGAATGAGCAGTTCTTC
few | TRBJ1-6 | TRBV9 | - | CASSVEGSSYSPLHF | TGTGCCAGCAGCGTAGAGGGCAGTTCTTATTCACCCCTCCACTTT
few | TRBJ2-1 | TRBV20-1 | TRBD2 | CSATSGRAYNEQFF | TGCAGTGCTACAAGCGGGAGGGCCTACAATGAGCAGTTCTTC
many | TRBJ2-3 | TRBV3-1 | - | CASSQAGVLDTQYF | TGTGCCAGCAGCCAAGCGGGAGTCCTCGATACGCAGTATTTT
- | TRBJ2-3 | TRBV29-1 | - | CSVVGLTTDTQYF | TGCAGCGTGGTGGGACTGACTACAGATACGCAGTATTTT
few | TRBJ2-3 | TRBV7-9 | - | CASSLLRRDTQYF | TGTGCCAGCAGCTTACTCCGACGAGATACGCAGTATTTT
- | TRBJ2-4 | TRBV6-5 | - | CASSYGWGYDAGKNIQYF | TGTGCCAGCAGTTACGGCTGGGGGTATGATGCGGGCAAAAACATTCAGTACTTC
- | TRBJ1-5 | TRBV15 | - | CATSRAENQPQHF | TGTGCCACCAGCAGAGCAGAGAATCAGCCCCAGCATTTT
few | TRBJ2-2 | TRBV24-1 | TRBD2 | CATSDLRTSGLTGELFF | TGTGCCACCAGTGATCTTCGGACTAGCGGGTTGACCGGGGAGCTGTTTTTT
few | TRBJ2-3 | TRBV12-3/TRBV12-4 | - | CASTQRSGLTDTQYF | TGTGCCAGCACCCAACGGTCAGGCCTCACAGATACGCAGTATTTT
- | TRBJ2-3 | TRBV5-1 | - | CASSLAVSGAPTDTQYF | TGCGCCAGCAGCTTGGCCGTATCAGGGGCTCCCACAGATACGCAGTATTTT
few | TRBJ1-4 | TRBV29-1 | - | CSAREGWQGTKKLFF | TGCAGCGCTCGGGAAGGATGGCAGGGGACCAAGAAACTGTTTTTT
- | TRBJ2-3 | TRBV7-9 | - | CASSRAGDF | TGTGCCAGCAGCCGGGCAGGGGATTTT
many | TRBJ2-3 | TRBV3-1 | - | CASSPKNADTQYF | TGTGCCAGCAGCCCCAAGAATGCAGATACGCAGTATTTT
- | TRBJ2-7 | TRBV20-1 | - | CSASGGEAVNEQYF | TGCAGTGCCTCGGGCGGGGAGGCAGTGAACGAGCAGTACTTC
- | TRBJ2-1 | TRBV7-2 | - | CASSLATAEVHEQFF | TGTGCCAGCAGCTTAGCGACGGCGGAGGTCCATGAGCAGTTCTTC
- | TRBJ2-5 | TRBV3-1 | TRBD1 | CASSQHRGLPETQYF | TGTGCCAGCAGCCAACACAGGGGGTTGCCAGAGACCCAGTACTTC
- | TRBJ1-1 | TRBV2 | - | CASSERSPSRTEAFF | TGTGCCAGCAGTGAAAGGAGCCCCAGCAGAACTGAAGCTTTCTTT
many | TRBJ1-6 | TRBV12-3/TRBV12-4 | - | CASSFYGGNSPLHF | TGTGCCAGCAGTTTTTATGGGGGGAATTCACCCCTCCACTTT
few | TRBJ2-5 | TRBV5-1 | - | CASSLAWGETQYF | TGCGCCAGCAGCTTGGCCTGGGGTGAGACCCAGTACTTC
many | TRBJ2-7 | TRBV7-9 | - | CASSLSIYEQYF | TGTGCCAGCAGCTTATCAATCTACGAGCAGTACTTC
many | TRBJ2-6 | TRBV12-3/TRBV12-4 | - | CASSSGGANVLTF | TGTGCCAGCAGCTCGGGAGGGGCCAACGTCCTGACTTTC
- | TRBJ1-5 | TRBV27 | TRBD1 | CASSFDRGPEGNQPQHF | TGTGCCAGCAGTTTCGACAGGGGGCCGGAGGGCAATCAGCCCCAGCATTTT